The clone carrying this TCR beta chain was found many times. TCRdb re-called the 5' RACE reads with MiXCR, one entry per CDR3 protein. The table shows roughly 48,000 distinct CDR3 sequences, with 5.8% occurring only once. There are 16 residues in the CDR3. V was clipped by 8 bases and J by 0 bases; unmatched bases: 11. Germline V lookup: CDR1 LGHDT, CDR2 YNNKEL (reference sequence). These data belong to a study of neurological immune-mediated disorders. The chain employs TRBV3-1 and TRBJ2-5, with 8 bases that match TRBD2. The sequenced sample consisted of CD4+ T cells from blood. The receptor comes from a woman under 30 with multiple sclerosis. The DNA of the CDR3 is TGTGCCAGCGGATTGGAGGCTAGCGGGTACCAAGAGACCCAGTACTTC. This gives the protein CASGLEASGYQETQYF.